This T cell receptor (beta chain) was captured in a study of breast tumors, draining lymph nodes, adjacent tissues. This clonotype has just a few counts. Each CDR3 protein is one row after TCRdb ran MiXCR on the multiplex PCR reads. The repertoire has tens of thousands of distinct CDR3 sequences, 60% to 70% of them found once; the top ten carry about a quarter. The CDR3 has 15 residues. Germline CDR1 WNHNN, CDR2 SYGVQD (reference sequence). V was pared by 8 bases and J by 8 bases, with 13 bases of the junction left unmatched. The receptor's source is a female donor with breast cancer. Some clones in this sample may be carry-over from other donors' samples. Sequenced input: tumor-adjacent breast tissue. The chain combines TRBV10-1 with TRBJ2-1, with 9 bases identical to TRBD2. CDR3 DNA sequence: TGCGCCAGCGCCGCAGCGGGAGGCATCTTTGATGAGCAGTTCTTC. Translation: CASAAAGGIFDEQFF.